These T cell receptor beta chains were read from a single sample in a study of vaccination effects on CD4 cells after COVID-19. Their antigen targets remain unknown. Profiled with immunoSEQ multiplex PCR; TCRdb holds only in-frame clones, not every one. The sample includes about 66,000 clones, around three quarters seen only once; the top ten take around 0.9%. The specimen comprised CD4+ T cells from PBMCs cultured with HCoV-OC43 spike peptides, sampled after COVID-19 vaccination. The receptors shown here come from a human donor who received a COVID-19 vaccine. Both conserved end residues are part of each CDR3. The order of the fields is D gene, V gene, clone size, J gene, CDR3 protein, CDR3 DNA. The D gene is left open where the match is weak. Rows may omit the clone size; those that give it use once, few, many or a size class.

d_call: .; v_call: TRBV19; clone_size: .; j_call: TRBJ1-4; cdr3_aa: CASSILGSINEKLFF; cdr3_nt: TGTGCCAGTAGTATCCTGGGGTCGATTAATGAAAAACTGTTTTTT
d_call: .; v_call: TRBV25-1; clone_size: .; j_call: TRBJ1-2; cdr3_aa: CASSEAGAVNYGYTF; cdr3_nt: TGTGCCAGCAGTGAGGCTGGTGCGGTGAACTATGGCTACACCTTC
d_call: .; v_call: TRBV11-2; clone_size: .; j_call: TRBJ1-1; cdr3_aa: CASSWTNTEAFF; cdr3_nt: TGTGCCAGCAGCTGGACGAACACTGAAGCTTTCTTT
d_call: .; v_call: TRBV7-8; clone_size: .; j_call: TRBJ1-1; cdr3_aa: CASSRGGNTEAFF; cdr3_nt: TGTGCCAGCAGTCGAGGGGGGAACACTGAAGCTTTCTTT
d_call: TRBD1; v_call: TRBV2; clone_size: .; j_call: TRBJ2-2; cdr3_aa: CASSSDRGRLDTGELFF; cdr3_nt: TGTGCCAGCAGTTCAGACAGGGGGCGTCTTGACACCGGGGAGCTGTTTTTT
d_call: .; v_call: TRBV6-1; clone_size: .; j_call: TRBJ2-3; cdr3_aa: CASSERRGDTQYF; cdr3_nt: TGTGCCAGCAGTGAACGTAGAGGAGATACGCAGTATTTT
d_call: .; v_call: TRBV9; clone_size: .; j_call: TRBJ2-3; cdr3_aa: CASSSPGYTQYF; cdr3_nt: TGTGCCAGCAGCTCCCCAGGGTATACGCAGTATTTT
d_call: .; v_call: TRBV6-5; clone_size: .; j_call: TRBJ1-3; cdr3_aa: CASSRQFLGGNTIYF; cdr3_nt: TGTGCCAGCAGCAGACAGTTTTTGGGCGGAAACACCATATATTTT
d_call: TRBD1; v_call: TRBV28; clone_size: .; j_call: TRBJ1-5; cdr3_aa: CASSFEGQGANQPQHF; cdr3_nt: TGTGCCAGCAGTTTTGAGGGACAGGGGGCGAATCAGCCCCAGCATTTT
d_call: .; v_call: TRBV21-1; clone_size: .; j_call: TRBJ2-1; cdr3_aa: CASSKAGGINEQFF; cdr3_nt: TGTGCCAGCAGCAAAGCGGGAGGGATCAATGAGCAGTTCTTC
d_call: .; v_call: TRBV5-8; clone_size: .; j_call: TRBJ1-2; cdr3_aa: CASSLLRGLDGYTF; cdr3_nt: TGTGCCAGCAGCTTACTCAGGGGTTTGGATGGCTACACCTTC
d_call: TRBD2; v_call: TRBV6-5; clone_size: .; j_call: TRBJ2-3; cdr3_aa: CASRTGGVTDTQYF; cdr3_nt: TGTGCCAGCAGGACTGGGGGGGTCACAGATACGCAGTATTTT
d_call: .; v_call: TRBV2; clone_size: .; j_call: TRBJ1-5; cdr3_aa: CASSEGGGRGQPQHF; cdr3_nt: TGTGCCAGCAGTGAAGGGGGGGGGAGAGGACAGCCCCAGCATTTT
d_call: .; v_call: TRBV19; clone_size: .; j_call: TRBJ2-5; cdr3_aa: CASSPRGWETQYF; cdr3_nt: TGTGCCAGTAGTCCCCGGGGATGGGAGACCCAGTACTTC
d_call: .; v_call: TRBV27; clone_size: .; j_call: TRBJ2-1; cdr3_aa: CASSLWGTSTTYNEQFF; cdr3_nt: TGTGCCAGCAGTTTATGGGGCACCTCAACCACCTACAATGAGCAGTTCTTC
d_call: .; v_call: TRBV2; clone_size: .; j_call: TRBJ1-6; cdr3_aa: CASSSSYNSPLHF; cdr3_nt: TGTGCCAGCAGTAGCTCCTATAATTCACCCCTCCACTTT
d_call: .; v_call: TRBV9; clone_size: .; j_call: TRBJ2-2; cdr3_aa: CASSFAMAGELFF; cdr3_nt: TGTGCCAGCAGCTTCGCGATGGCCGGGGAGCTGTTTTTT
d_call: TRBD2; v_call: TRBV5-1; clone_size: once; j_call: TRBJ2-1; cdr3_aa: CASSLGAGGNEQFF; cdr3_nt: TGCGCCAGCAGCTTGGGGGCCGGGGGGAATGAGCAGTTCTTC
d_call: .; v_call: TRBV21-1; clone_size: few; j_call: TRBJ1-3; cdr3_aa: CASSKASPTEAGNTIYF; cdr3_nt: TGTGCCAGCAGCAAAGCGAGTCCTACGGAGGCTGGAAACACCATATATTTT
d_call: TRBD1; v_call: TRBV15; clone_size: .; j_call: TRBJ2-3; cdr3_aa: CATSRADRRSTDTQYF; cdr3_nt: TGTGCCACCAGCAGAGCGGACAGGAGGAGCACAGATACGCAGTATTTT